The sequence of this TCR beta chain was determined in a study of T cells in Graves' hyperthyroidism and ophthalmopathy. Study-wide findings and caveats: Ophthalmopathy onset followed model prediction by a median around six months.

The germline V gene encodes CDR1 MGHRA and CDR2 YSYEKL. The CDR3 sequence is 17 residues long. Between the trimmed V and J ends, which lost 0 bases and 7 bases, there was a span of 19 bases. This clonotype has just a few counts. The antigen remains unidentified. The CDR3 regions of TCR beta were amplified from RNA transcripts. A first-round RT-PCR of the TCR CDR3 used the HTBI primer set. TCRdb fed the multiplex PCR reads into MiXCR, producing one record per CDR3 protein. The data contain a few hundred thousand distinct CDR3 sequences, roughly 13% of them singletons. The specimen was blood. The chain joins TRBV4-1 to TRBJ1-5; D call uncertain. The clonotype comes from a woman aged 18-29 years with Graves' hyperthyroidism. In nucleotides, the CDR3 is TGCGCCAGCAGCCAAGATTTAATAGGGCCGAGGGCGCAGCCCCAGCATTTT. It encodes CASSQDLIGPRAQPQHF.